The table lists the clone carrying this T cell receptor (beta chain) with a few counts. What it binds is unknown. There are 13 residues in the CDR3. The germline V and J ends were trimmed by 4 bases and 5 bases, with 11 bases remaining between them. CDR1 is SGHAT, CDR2 FQNNGV, per germline. This sample was taken from a study of CD8 T cells in ankylosing spondylitis. TCRdb fed the 5' RACE reads into MiXCR, producing one record per CDR3 protein. This table has about 240,000 distinct CDR3 sequences, around 7.8% appearing once. Study outcomes and limitations: Matched ankylosing spondylitis synovial fluid reportedly contained a significantly enriched population of disease-linked clones. The disease-linked clones had a CD8+ phenotype and low blood frequencies. Before this, some motif variants had been reported in reactive arthritis synovial fluid and blood. Ankylosing spondylitis blood appeared to carry a characteristic TCR beta motif of several highly homologous variants.

This TCR was sampled from a male donor with ankylosing spondylitis or in good health (not recorded which). The sequenced sample consisted of blood, either unsorted or a sorted T cell fraction (not recorded which). The J gene is TRBJ2-5, the V gene TRBV11-2, with a possible D match to TRBD1 (6 bases). DNA for the CDR3: TGTGCCAGCAGCTCCACAGGGATGGAGACCCAGTACTTC. Translated, it gives CASSSTGMETQYF.